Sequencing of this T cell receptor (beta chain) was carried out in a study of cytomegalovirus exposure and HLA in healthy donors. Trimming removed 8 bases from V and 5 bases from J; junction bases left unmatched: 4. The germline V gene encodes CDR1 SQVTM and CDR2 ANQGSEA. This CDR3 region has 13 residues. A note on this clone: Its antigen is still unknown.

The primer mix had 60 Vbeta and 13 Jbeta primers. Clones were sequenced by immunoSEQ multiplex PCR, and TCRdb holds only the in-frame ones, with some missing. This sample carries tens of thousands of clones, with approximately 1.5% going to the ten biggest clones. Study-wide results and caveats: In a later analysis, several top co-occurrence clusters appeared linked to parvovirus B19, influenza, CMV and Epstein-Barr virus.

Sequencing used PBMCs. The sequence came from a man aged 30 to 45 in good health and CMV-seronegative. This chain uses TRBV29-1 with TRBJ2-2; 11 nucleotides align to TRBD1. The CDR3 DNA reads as TGCAGCATTGGGACAGGGGGAACCGGGGAGCTGTTTTTT. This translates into CSIGTGGTGELFF.